This T cell receptor (beta chain) was identified in a study of blood T cell repertoires in COVID-19. Overall study context: Acute and convalescent COVID-19 samples came from the United States, Italy and Spain. Sources were T cells, B-cell-depleted T cells, or PBMCs; the material itself was cDNA or gDNA.

Losses at the gene ends were 3 bases for V and 8 bases for J; bases not matched to a gene: 11. Germline V gene lookup returns CDR1 MNHEY and CDR2 SMNVEV (reference sequence). This CDR3 has 15 residues. Study processing details: Estimated nucleated cell counts came from reference gene primer amplification. The data were produced by immunoSEQ multiplex PCR, yet TCRdb's version contains in-frame clones alone and is incomplete. For V, J and clone size, that table is used; D and trimming come from the DNA. Here the sample spans fewer than 200,000 clones, about 91% being singletons. V and J are TRBV27 and TRBJ1-2; TRBD1 matches 8 bases. The clonotype was recovered from a woman in her forties or fifties with acute or convalescent COVID-19. Sample: peripheral blood. The CDR3 is CASSFSPRGLWGYTF. The CDR3 coding sequence is TGTGCCAGCAGTTTTAGTCCCAGGGGGCTCTGGGGCTACACCTTC.